A single sample is the source of the 2 T cell receptor beta chains below, sequenced in a study of sequential checkpoint blockade in melanoma. Sequenced by immunoSEQ multiplex PCR; TCRdb stores in-frame clones only, minus some. Here the sample spans about 9,900 clones, 50% to 75% being singletons. Treatment given: randomized to nivolumab then ipilimumab (arm A) or the reverse (arm B). The sequencing used CD8+ T cells sorted from blood (inferred from file names), collected from a patient given nivolumab and ipilimumab in sequence. All receptors come from a human donor with melanoma.

The chain joins TRBV27 to TRBJ2-7; 8 bases match TRBD1. V lost 5 bases to trimming and J lost 9 bases; unmatched junction nucleotides: 3. This CDR3 contains 11 residues. Looked up from germline, CDR1 is MNHEY and CDR2 is SMNVEV (reference sequence). The CDR3 is CASSQGQVQYF. As DNA, the CDR3 is TGTGCCAGCAGTCAGGGACAGGTGCAGTACTTC.

This clone was seen more than once but under ten times. The CDR3 loop is CASSMTGNYGYTF. The CDR3 DNA reads TGTGCCAGTAGTATGACAGGGAACTATGGCTACACCTTC. The gene calls are TRBV19 and TRBJ1-2, with 7 bases lining up with TRBD1. This CDR3 has 13 residues. Germline trimming cut 3 bases from V and 2 bases from J; bases unmatched to any gene: 0. In germline, CDR1 is LNHDA, CDR2 SQIVND (reference sequence).